This T cell receptor (beta chain) stems from a study of OX40 agonist ivuxolimab in advanced cancers. The germline gives CDR1 MNHEY, CDR2 SMNVEV (reference sequence). The CDR3 loop spans 11 amino acids. Between the trimmed V and J ends, which lost 7 bases and 7 bases, there was a span of 10 bases. The protocol was immunoSEQ multiplex PCR, while the TCRdb copy is restricted to in-frame clones and leaves out a portion. The profile shows 99,000 or so clones, 90% to 96% of them singletons. The TCR was taken from an adult with an advanced solid tumor such as melanoma, head and neck, liver or kidney cancer. The chain carries TRBV27 and TRBJ1-2; D uncertain. Specimen: CD4+ or CD8+ T cells sorted from blood, collected in a trial of the OX40 agonist ivuxolimab. CDR3 sequence: CASISEVGYTF. In DNA, the CDR3 is TGTGCCAGCATAAGTGAGGTTGGCTACACCTTC.